This T cell receptor (beta chain) derives from a study of blood T cell repertoires in COVID-19 (dated by TCRdb to 2019 to 2021). Study-wide context: Samples from collaborators originated in the United States, Italy and Spain and spanned both the acute and convalescent phases of COVID-19. The samples were drawn from two sources: the first 160 participants of the ongoing ImmuneRACE study, and over 950 subjects contributed by 6 global collaborators. Where available, HLA class I and class II types were taken from metadata supplied by the sample provider and were not determined by assay-based typing. Sample metadata almost always included a de-identified subject ID, COVID-19 status, age in years and sex. The repertoires were released in a freely available public database meant as a resource for research on the immune response to SARS-CoV-2. The material from the prospective study consisted of cDNA or gDNA derived from T cells, B-cell-depleted T cells, or PBMCs. The dataset comprised deeply sampled blood TCRbeta repertoires from subjects exposed to, actively infected with, or recovered from COVID-19. Here is what the overall study found, with its caveats: The quantity of clinical and demographic metadata differed by source and by participant and was supplied without curation.

The immunoSEQ Assay, a bias-controlled multiplex PCR, was used to amplify TCRbeta CDR3 regions from genomic DNA. In the authors' own workflow: The number of nucleated cells in each sample was estimated by amplification of reference gene primers within the assay. Sequence reads were collapsed and filtered to measure the absolute abundance of every unique TCRbeta CDR3 rearrangement. For each sample, productive Simpson clonality was calculated as the square root of Simpson's diversity index over productive rearrangements. TCRdb mirrors the immuneACCESS table, restricted to in-frame sequences. Some clones are absent from its copies; in checked studies, under half trace to an unresolved V gene, and the reason for the others is unknown. V and J calls and clone size follow that table, whereas D and trimming were derived from the DNA. A total of 88,000 or so clones appear in this sample, about 84% of them only once. The ten largest account for about 4% of the sample.

Collaborating institutions collected whole blood in K2EDTA tubes following their own protocols. For TCRbeta analysis, collaborators shipped samples in one of three forms: frozen whole blood, isolated PBMCs, or DNA extracted from either of those sample types. Turning to this clone: Its cognate antigen has yet to be identified. No clone much larger than this one lies a single base away; base qualities are absent.

Trimming at the junction amounts to 0 bases on V and 10 bases on J, and the germline ends lie 12 bases apart. The CDR3 runs 14 amino acids, cysteine and phenylalanine included. Only CDR3 DNA is held: 42 bases, read in frame from base 1. Reading the germline V gene gives CDR1 MNHNS and CDR2 SASEGT. The clonotype comes from a man aged 60 to 69 with acute or convalescent COVID-19. The sequence links TRBV6-1 to TRBJ1-4; confidence is insufficient to name the D gene. The specimen was peripheral blood. The nucleotide sequence is TGTGCCAGCAGTGAAGCGCCGTCAGCAGGAAAACTGTTTTTT. It codes for CASSEAPSAGKLFF.